Following are 4 T cell receptor beta chains from one sample sequenced in a study of blood T cell repertoires in COVID-19. Method: immunoSEQ multiplex PCR; TCRdb's copy keeps in-frame clones and lacks some. Seen here are about 380,000 clones, 87% observed once, and the top ten hold under 1.5%. Source material: PBMCs or T cells enriched from blood (not recorded which). The receptor source for this set is a man aged 25 to 40 who had recovered from COVID-19.

V and J are TRBV9 and TRBJ1-1; D remains unclear. Per germline, CDR1 SGDLS and CDR2 YYNGEE. This CDR3 has 14 amino acids. V was clipped by 0 bases and J by 1 base, with 7 bases between them. Here the CDR3 DNA reads TGTGCCAGCAGCGTAGATCTCTCGAACACTGAAGCTTTCTTT. Translating it yields CASSVDLSNTEAFF.

The V call is TRBV11-2, the J call TRBJ1-3, with D unresolved. CDR3 length equals 14 residues. Germline values: CDR1 SGHAT, CDR2 FQNNGV. The V end lost 5 bases, the J end lost 6 bases, and 14 bases lay between the germline ends. The CDR3 loop reads CASSPRRALNTIYF. The CDR3 DNA follows: TGTGCCAGCAGCCCGAGGCGGGCTTTAAACACCATATATTTT.

The rearrangement uses TRBV11-2 and TRBJ1-6; 8 bases fit TRBD1. CDR1 SGHAT and CDR2 FQNNGV come from the germline V gene. The CDR3 sequence is 15 residues long. Germline trimming cut 6 bases from V and 2 bases from J; bases unmatched to any gene: 3. The CDR3 region is CASRGGQAYNSPLHF. CDR3 DNA: TGTGCCAGCAGGGGGGGACAGGCCTATAATTCACCCCTCCACTTT.

The chain carries TRBV12-3 or TRBV12-4 and TRBJ1-3; weak D call: TRBD1 (6 bases). V lost 5 bases and J lost 11, with 13 bases in between. CDR3 length: 12 amino acids. In DNA, the CDR3 is TGTGCCAGCAGTCTGGGGGGGCGCTCCATATATTTT. This codes for CASSLGGRSIYF.